This T cell receptor (beta chain) was found in a study of CD8+CD57+ T cells in acquired aplastic anemia. Study in general: DNA from sorted CD4+ and CD8+ cells averaged roughly 3.4 ug. General study results and limits: The number of CD8+ CDR3 sequences shared by patients and controls was about 30.

Genomic DNA acted as the template from which TCR beta VDJ combination and CDR3 sequence profiling were carried out. MiXCR, run by TCRdb on the reads, gives a single entry per CDR3 protein. This sample has hundreds of thousands of distinct CDR3 sequences, with roughly a third found just once. Patients picked for sequencing had shown CD8+CD57+ cell expansion detected by flow cytometry. Severe acquired aplastic anemia was the diagnosis recorded for all patients. No therapy was given to patients before blood sampling. Details on this clonotype: The target antigen is unknown.

Sequencing input: sorted CD4+, CD8+, or CD8+CD57+ T cells (not recorded which) from PBMCs. The clonotype originates from a human donor with aplastic anemia.

The chain's CDR3 is CAWRTGANPPLHF. In DNA form, the CDR3 reads TGTGCCTGGAGGACAGGGGCGAATCCACCCCTCCACTTT. The chain links TRBV30 to TRBJ1-6; the match to TRBD1 covers 8 bases. V shed 3 bases and J 11 bases; nucleotides not matched to a gene: 6. The CDR3 is 13 amino acids. Germline V gene sequence: CDR1 GTSNPN, CDR2 SVGIG (reference sequence).